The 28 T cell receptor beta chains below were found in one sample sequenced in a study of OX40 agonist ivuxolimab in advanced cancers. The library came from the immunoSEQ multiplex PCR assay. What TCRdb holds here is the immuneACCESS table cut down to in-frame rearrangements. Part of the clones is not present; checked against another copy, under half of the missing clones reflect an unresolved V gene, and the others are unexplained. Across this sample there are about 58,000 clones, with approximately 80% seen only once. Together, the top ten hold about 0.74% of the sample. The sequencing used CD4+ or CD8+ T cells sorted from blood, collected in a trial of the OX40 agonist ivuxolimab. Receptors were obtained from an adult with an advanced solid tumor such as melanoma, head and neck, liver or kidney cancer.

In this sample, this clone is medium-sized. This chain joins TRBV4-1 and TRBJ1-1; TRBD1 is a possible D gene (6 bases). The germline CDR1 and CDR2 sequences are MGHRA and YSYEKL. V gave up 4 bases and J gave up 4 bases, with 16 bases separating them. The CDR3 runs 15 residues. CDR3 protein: CASSRTGRYGTEAFF. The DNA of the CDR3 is TGCGCCAGCAGCCGAACAGGGAGGTATGGCACTGAAGCTTTCTTT.

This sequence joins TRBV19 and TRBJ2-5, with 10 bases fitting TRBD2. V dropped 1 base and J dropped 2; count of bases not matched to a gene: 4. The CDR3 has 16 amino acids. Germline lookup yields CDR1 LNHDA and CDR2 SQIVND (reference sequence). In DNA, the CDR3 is TGTGCCAGTAGTATAGTTACTAGCGGGGAGCAAGAGACCCAGTACTTC. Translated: CASSIVTSGEQETQYF. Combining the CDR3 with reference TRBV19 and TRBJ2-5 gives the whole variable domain DGGITQSPKYLFRKEGQNVTLSCEQNLNHDAMYWYRQDPGQGLRLIYYSQIVNDFQKGDIAEGYSVSREKKESFPLTVTSAQKNPTAFYLCASSIVTSGEQETQYFGPGTRLLVL.

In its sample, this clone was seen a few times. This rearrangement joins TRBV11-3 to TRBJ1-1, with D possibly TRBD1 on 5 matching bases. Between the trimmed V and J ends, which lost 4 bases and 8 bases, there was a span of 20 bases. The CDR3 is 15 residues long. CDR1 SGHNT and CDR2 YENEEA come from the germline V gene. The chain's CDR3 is CASSSTRLGGDEAFF. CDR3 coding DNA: TGTGCCAGCAGCTCCACCCGTCTGGGGGGAGACGAAGCTTTCTTT. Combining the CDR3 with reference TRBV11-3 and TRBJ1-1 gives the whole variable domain EAGVVQSPRYKIIEKKQPVAFWCNPISGHNTLYWYLQNLGQGPELLIRYENEEAVDDSQLPKDRFSAERLKGVDSTLKIQPAELGDSAVYLCASSSTRLGGDEAFFGQGTRLTVV.

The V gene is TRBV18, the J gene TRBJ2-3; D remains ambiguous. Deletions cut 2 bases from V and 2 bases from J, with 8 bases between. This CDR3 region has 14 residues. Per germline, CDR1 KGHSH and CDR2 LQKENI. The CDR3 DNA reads TGTGCCAGCTCACCAATTTCAACCACAGATACGCAGTATTTT. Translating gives CASSPISTTDTQYF.

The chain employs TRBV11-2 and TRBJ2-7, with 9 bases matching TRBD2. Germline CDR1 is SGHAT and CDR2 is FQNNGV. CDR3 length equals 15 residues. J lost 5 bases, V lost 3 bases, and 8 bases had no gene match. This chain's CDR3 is CASSFVGLANHEQYF. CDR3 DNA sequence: TGTGCCAGCAGCTTCGTGGGACTAGCAAACCACGAGCAGTACTTC.

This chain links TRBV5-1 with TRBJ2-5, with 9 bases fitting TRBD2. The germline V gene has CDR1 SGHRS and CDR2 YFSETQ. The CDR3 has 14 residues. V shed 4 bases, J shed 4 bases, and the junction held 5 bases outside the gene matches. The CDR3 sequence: CASSARGGLETQYF. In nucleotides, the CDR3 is TGCGCCAGCAGCGCGCGGGGGGGCCTAGAGACCCAGTACTTC.

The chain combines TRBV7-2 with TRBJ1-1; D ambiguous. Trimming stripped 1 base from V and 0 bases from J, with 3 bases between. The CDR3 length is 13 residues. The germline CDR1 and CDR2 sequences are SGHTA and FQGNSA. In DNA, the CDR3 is TGTGCCAGCAGCTTAGACATGAACACTGAAGCTTTCTTT. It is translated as CASSLDMNTEAFF. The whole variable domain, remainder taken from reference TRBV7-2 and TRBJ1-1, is GAGVSQSPSNKVTEKGKDVELRCDPISGHTALYWYRQSLGQGLEFLIYFQGNSAPDKSGLPSDRFSAERTGGSVSTLTIQRTQQEDSAVYLCASSLDMNTEAFFGQGTRLTVV.

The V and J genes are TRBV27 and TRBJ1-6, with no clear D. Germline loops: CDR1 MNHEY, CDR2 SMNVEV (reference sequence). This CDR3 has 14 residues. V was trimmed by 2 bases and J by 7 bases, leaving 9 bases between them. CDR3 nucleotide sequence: TGTGCCAGCAGTTTAAATACACGCAATTCACCCCTCCACTTT. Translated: CASSLNTRNSPLHF.

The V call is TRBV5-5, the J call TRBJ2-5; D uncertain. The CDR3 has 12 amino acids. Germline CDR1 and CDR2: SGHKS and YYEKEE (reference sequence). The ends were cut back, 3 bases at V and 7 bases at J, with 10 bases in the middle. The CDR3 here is CASSSRVGTQYF. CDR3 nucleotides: TGTGCCAGCAGCTCCCGGGTGGGGACCCAGTACTTC.

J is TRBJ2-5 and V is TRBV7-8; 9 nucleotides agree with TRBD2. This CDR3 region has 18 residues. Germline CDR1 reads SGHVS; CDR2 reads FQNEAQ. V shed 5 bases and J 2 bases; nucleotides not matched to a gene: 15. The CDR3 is CASSPSGGAGGGQETQYF. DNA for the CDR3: TGTGCCAGCAGCCCATCGGGGGGAGCGGGGGGTGGTCAAGAGACCCAGTACTTC.

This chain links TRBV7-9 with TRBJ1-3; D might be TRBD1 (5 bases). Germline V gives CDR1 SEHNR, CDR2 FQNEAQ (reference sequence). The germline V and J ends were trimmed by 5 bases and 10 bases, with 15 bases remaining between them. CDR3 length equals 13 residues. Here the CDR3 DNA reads TGTGCCAGCAGCCGCGGGACTCCAGGTACCATATATTTT. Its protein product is CASSRGTPGTIYF.

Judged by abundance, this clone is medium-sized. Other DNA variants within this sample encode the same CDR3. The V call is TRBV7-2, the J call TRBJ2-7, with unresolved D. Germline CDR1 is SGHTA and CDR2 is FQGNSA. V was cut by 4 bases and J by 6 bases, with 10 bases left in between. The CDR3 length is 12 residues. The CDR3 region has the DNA TGTGCCAGCAGCTCGCCCTGGGGCGAGCAGTACTTC. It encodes CASSSPWGEQYF.

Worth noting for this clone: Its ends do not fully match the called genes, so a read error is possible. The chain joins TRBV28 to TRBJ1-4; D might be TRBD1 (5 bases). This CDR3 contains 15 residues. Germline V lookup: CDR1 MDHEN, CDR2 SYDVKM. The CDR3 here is CASSLRRGAGPTALF. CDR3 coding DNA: TGTGCCAGCAGTTTAAGAAGGGGAGCGGGGCCCACGGCTCTTTTT.

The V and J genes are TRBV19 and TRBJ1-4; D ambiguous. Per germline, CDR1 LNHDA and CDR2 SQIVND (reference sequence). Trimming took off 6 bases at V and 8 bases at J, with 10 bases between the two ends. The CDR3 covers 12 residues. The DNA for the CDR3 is TGTGCCAGTAGCCTACCGGGCGAAAAACTGTTTTTT. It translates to CASSLPGEKLFF.

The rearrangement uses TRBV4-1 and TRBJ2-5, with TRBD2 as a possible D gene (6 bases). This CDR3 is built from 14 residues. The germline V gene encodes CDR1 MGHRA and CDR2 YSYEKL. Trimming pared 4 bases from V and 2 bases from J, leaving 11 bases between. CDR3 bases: TGCGCCAGCAGCCTTGGGACTTATCAAGAGACCCAGTACTTC. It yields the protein CASSLGTYQETQYF.

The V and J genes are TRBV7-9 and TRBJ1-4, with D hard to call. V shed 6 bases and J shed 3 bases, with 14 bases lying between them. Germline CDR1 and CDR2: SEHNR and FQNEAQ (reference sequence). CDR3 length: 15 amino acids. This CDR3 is CASSFGIGANEKLFF. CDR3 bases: TGTGCCAGCAGTTTTGGGATCGGGGCTAATGAAAAACTGTTTTTT. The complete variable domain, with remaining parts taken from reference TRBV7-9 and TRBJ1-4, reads DTGVSQNPRHKITKRGQNVTFRCDPISEHNRLYWYRQTLGQGPEFLTYFQNEAQLEKSRLLSDRFSAERPKGSFSTLEIQRTEQGDSAMYLCASSFGIGANEKLFFGSGTQLSVL.

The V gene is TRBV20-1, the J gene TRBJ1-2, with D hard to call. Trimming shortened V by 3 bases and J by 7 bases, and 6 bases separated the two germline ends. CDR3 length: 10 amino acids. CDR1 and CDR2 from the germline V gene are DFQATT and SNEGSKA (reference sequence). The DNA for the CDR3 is TGCAGTGCTAGCAATCTTGGCTACACCTTC. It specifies CSASNLGYTF.

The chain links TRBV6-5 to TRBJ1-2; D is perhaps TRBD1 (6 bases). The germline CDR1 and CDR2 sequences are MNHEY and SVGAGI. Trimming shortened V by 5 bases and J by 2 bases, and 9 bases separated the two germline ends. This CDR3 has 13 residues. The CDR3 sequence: CASSTDRNYGYTF. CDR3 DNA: TGTGCCAGCAGTACCGACAGGAACTATGGCTACACCTTC.

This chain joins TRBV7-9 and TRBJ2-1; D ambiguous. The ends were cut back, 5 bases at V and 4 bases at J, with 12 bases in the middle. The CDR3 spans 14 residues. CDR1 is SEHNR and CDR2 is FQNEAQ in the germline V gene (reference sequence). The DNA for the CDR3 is TGTGCCAGCAGCGGGTCGCTAGGATACAATGAGCAGTTCTTC. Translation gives CASSGSLGYNEQFF.

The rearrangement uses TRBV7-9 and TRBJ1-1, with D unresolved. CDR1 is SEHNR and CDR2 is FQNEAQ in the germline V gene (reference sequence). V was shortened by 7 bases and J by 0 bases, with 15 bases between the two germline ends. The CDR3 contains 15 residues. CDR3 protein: CASTKNVLLNTEAFF. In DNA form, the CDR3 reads TGTGCCAGCACCAAGAACGTGCTTTTGAACACTGAAGCTTTCTTT.

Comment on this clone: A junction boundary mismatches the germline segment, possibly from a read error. The CDR3 DNA sequence: TGTGCCAGCAGCGTAGCCTCCGGACAAGAGACCCAGTACTTC. Amino acid sequence: CASSVASGQETQYF. This sequence joins TRBV7-6 and TRBJ2-5; D remains ambiguous. In germline, CDR1 is SGHVS, CDR2 FNYEAQ. The CDR3 covers 14 residues.

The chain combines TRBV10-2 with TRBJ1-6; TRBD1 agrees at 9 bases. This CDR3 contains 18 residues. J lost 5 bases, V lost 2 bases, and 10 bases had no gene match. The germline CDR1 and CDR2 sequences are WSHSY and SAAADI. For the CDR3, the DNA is TGCGCCAGCAGTGAGCCGTTAGGACAGGGGCCAAATAATTCACCCCTCCACTTT. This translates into CASSEPLGQGPNNSPLHF.

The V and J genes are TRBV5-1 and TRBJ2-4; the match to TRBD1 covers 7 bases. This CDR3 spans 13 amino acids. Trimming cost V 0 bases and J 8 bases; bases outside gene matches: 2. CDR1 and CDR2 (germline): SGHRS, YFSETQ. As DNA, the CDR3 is TGCGCCAGCAGCTTGGACAGGGGAGACATTCAGTACTTC. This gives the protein CASSLDRGDIQYF.

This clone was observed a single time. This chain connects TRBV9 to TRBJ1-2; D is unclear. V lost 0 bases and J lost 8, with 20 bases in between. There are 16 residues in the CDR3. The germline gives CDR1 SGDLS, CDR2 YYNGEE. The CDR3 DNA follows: TGTGCCAGCAGCGTAGAGGGAGGTGGGAGGATGGGAGGCTACACCTTC. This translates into CASSVEGGGRMGGYTF.

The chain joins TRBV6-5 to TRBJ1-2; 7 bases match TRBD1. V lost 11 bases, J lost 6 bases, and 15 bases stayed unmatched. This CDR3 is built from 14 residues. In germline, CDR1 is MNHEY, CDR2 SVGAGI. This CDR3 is CAASRQGLNDGYTF. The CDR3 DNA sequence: TGTGCCGCAAGCCGACAGGGATTAAATGATGGCTACACCTTC.

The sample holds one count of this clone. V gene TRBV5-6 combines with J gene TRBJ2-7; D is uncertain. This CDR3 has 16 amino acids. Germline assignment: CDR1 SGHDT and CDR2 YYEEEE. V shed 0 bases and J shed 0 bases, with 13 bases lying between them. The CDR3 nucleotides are TGTGCCAGCAGCTTGGATCGGTGGTTGAGCTCCTACGAGCAGTACTTC. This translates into CASSLDRWLSSYEQYF.

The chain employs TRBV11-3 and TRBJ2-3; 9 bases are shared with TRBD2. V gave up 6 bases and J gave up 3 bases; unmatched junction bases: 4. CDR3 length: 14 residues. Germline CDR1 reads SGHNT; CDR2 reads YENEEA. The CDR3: CASSRGLATDTQYF. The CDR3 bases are TGTGCCAGCAGTAGGGGACTAGCAACAGATACGCAGTATTTT.

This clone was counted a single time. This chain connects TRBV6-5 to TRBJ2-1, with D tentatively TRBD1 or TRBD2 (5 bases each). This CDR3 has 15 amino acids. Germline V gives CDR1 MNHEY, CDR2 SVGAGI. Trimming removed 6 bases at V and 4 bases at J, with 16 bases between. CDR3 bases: TGTGCCAGCAGCTCCGGGACCGCAGGTTACAATGAGCAGTTCTTC. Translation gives CASSSGTAGYNEQFF.